This T cell receptor (beta chain) came from a study of Graves' ophthalmopathy and Graves' hyperthyroidism. The CDR3 has 12 residues. The germline V gene has CDR1 LNHDA and CDR2 SQIVND (reference sequence). Broader study findings: Classification of ophthalmopathy versus stable hyperthyroidism by a 13-signature model yielded around 88% sensitivity and around 77% specificity. Blood also carried most expanded thyroid clonotypes exceeding 0.001 frequency.

Additional autoimmune diseases, uncontrolled infections, pregnancy or lactation disqualified patients. Clinical symptoms and serum thyroxine were used for diagnosis; TRAb, thyroid ultrasound and orbital computed tomography were also relied on. The authors amplified TCR beta CDR3 regions, and they did so from RNA transcripts for repertoire sequencing. A first-round RT-PCR used HTBI primers, followed by a second-round multiplex PCR. In TCRdb, the multiplex PCR reads were re-called with MiXCR into one record per CDR3 protein. Among around 1,000,000 distinct CDR3 sequences listed, about 36% were seen once. The sample holds a few counts of this clonotype. The antigen is not known. At one boundary the junction diverges from the germline segment, which might be a read error.

This chain connects TRBV19 to TRBJ2-7; weak D call: TRBD1 (6 bases). The specimen sequenced was peripheral blood or thyroid tissue (not recorded which). The sequence came from an adult man with Graves' hyperthyroidism. The CDR3 region has the DNA TGTGCCAGTAGTCGGACAGCCTACGGGCAGTACTTC. As protein: CASSRTAYGQYF.